The entry below gives a single TCR beta chain sequence along with its context. Sequenced by immunoSEQ multiplex PCR; TCRdb stores in-frame clones only, minus some. The table has approximately 1.5 million clones, 98% to 99% seen once. The sample belongs to a study of shared clonotypes between healthy human individuals. CDR3 length: 13 residues. V dropped 4 bases and J dropped 5 bases, with 11 bases sitting between them. Germline loops: CDR1 SQVTM, CDR2 ANQGSEA. This receptor was obtained from a man aged 25 to 40 in good health. The rearrangement links TRBV29-1 to TRBJ2-2; D unclear. Sequenced sample: naive CD4+ T cells sorted from blood. Subset specified: CD45RA+ positively selected. CDR3 amino acids: CSVGLFATGELFF. Here the CDR3 DNA reads TGCAGCGTTGGGTTATTCGCGACCGGGGAGCTGTTTTTT.